These 19 T cell receptor beta chains originate from one sample sequenced in a study of CD8 T cells in ankylosing spondylitis. TCRdb used MiXCR to reprocess the 5' RACE reads, holding one entry per CDR3 protein. The sample lists 250,000 to 400,000 distinct CDR3 sequences, around 10% occurring once. Sequencing used blood, either unsorted or a sorted T cell fraction (not recorded which). These receptors were collected from a female donor with ankylosing spondylitis or in good health (not recorded which).

Ten or more counts support this clonotype. The chain couples TRBV24-1 to TRBJ1-2; 8 nucleotides line up with TRBD1. The CDR3 length is 15 residues. With V trimmed by 3 bases and J by 4 bases, 6 bases remained unmatched. CDR1 is KGHDR and CDR2 is SFDVKD in the germline V gene. The CDR3 nucleotides are TGTGCCACCAGTGATGGGCAGGGGGCAAGCTATGGCTACACCTTC. Translated, it gives CATSDGQGASYGYTF.

This clonotype was detected a few times. The chain has TRBV7-2 and TRBJ1-1; D perhaps matches TRBD1 (6 bases). The germline V gene encodes CDR1 SGHTA and CDR2 FQGNSA. The CDR3 runs 15 residues. V gave up 7 bases and J gave up 4 bases, with 19 bases separating them. The CDR3 sequence is CASTRDGQGGTEAFF. As DNA, the CDR3 is TGTGCCAGCACGCGGGACGGCCAAGGGGGCACTGAAGCTTTCTTT.

There are many counts of this clonotype. This chain connects TRBV12-3 or TRBV12-4 to TRBJ1-1; 11 bases align to TRBD1. The trim removed 6 bases at V and 10 bases at J, leaving 7 bases unmatched. The CDR3 has 13 residues. The CDR3 spells CASSTPGTGGAFF. CDR3 nucleotide sequence: TGTGCCAGCAGCACTCCCGGGACAGGGGGAGCTTTCTTT.

Concerning this clonotype itself: This CDR3 fails to terminate in the conserved phenylalanine or tryptophan, so it likely reflects a read error. The chain is built from TRBV5-5 and TRBJ2-3; possible D gene TRBD2, 5 bases. Germline V CDR1 and CDR2: SGHKS, YYEKEE (reference sequence). CDR3 length: 15 residues. Here the CDR3 DNA reads TGTGCCAGCAGCACCGGACTCGCGAGGTCAGATACACAGTATATT. Its protein is CASSTGLARSDTQYI.

This clonotype was picked up many times. This chain links TRBV5-1 with TRBJ2-7; D gene uncertain. The length of the CDR3 is 14 residues. From germline, CDR1 is SGHRS and CDR2 YFSETQ. V gave up 2 bases and J gave up 3 bases, with 12 bases separating them. This chain's CDR3 is CASSFEEMGYEQYF. In nucleotides, the CDR3 is TGCGCCAGCAGCTTCGAGGAGATGGGCTACGAGCAGTACTTC.

This clonotype was recorded many times. The rearrangement joins TRBV20-1 to TRBJ1-6, with TRBD1 as a possible D gene (5 bases). This CDR3 is 13 amino acids long. Germline CDR1 is DFQATT and CDR2 is SNEGSKA (reference sequence). Trimming removed 0 bases at V and 9 bases at J, with 9 bases between. This chain's CDR3 is CSAREGTGSPLHF. The CDR3 DNA is TGCAGTGCTAGAGAGGGGACCGGTTCACCCCTCCACTTT.

The chain recombines TRBV29-1 with TRBJ2-7; no clear D gene. Germline V gene lookup returns CDR1 SQVTM and CDR2 ANQGSEA. This CDR3 is 13 amino acids long. Trimming took 6 bases from V and 4 from J, leaving 16 bases between them. The CDR3 reads CSVGPRFRYEQYF. CDR3 DNA sequence: TGCAGCGTGGGCCCCAGGTTCAGATACGAGCAGTACTTC.

This clonotype was seen at least ten times. V and J are TRBV5-1 and TRBJ2-1; TRBD1 matches 7 bases. There are 15 residues in the CDR3. Germline V lookup: CDR1 SGHRS, CDR2 YFSETQ. The V and J ends lost 4 bases and 0 bases, in that order; junction bases with no gene match: 4. Here the CDR3 reads CASSPGQSSYNEQFF. DNA of the CDR3: TGCGCCAGCAGCCCGGGACAGAGCTCCTACAATGAGCAGTTCTTC.

Ten or more counts support this clonotype. The chain carries TRBV15 and TRBJ2-3; D possibly uses TRBD1 or TRBD2 (5 bases each). The germline CDR1 and CDR2 sequences are LNHNV and YYDKDF (reference sequence). Between the trimmed V and J ends, which lost 0 bases and 0 bases, there was a span of 10 bases. The CDR3 consists of 16 residues. The CDR3 region is CATSRELGPSTDTQYF. CDR3 DNA sequence: TGTGCCACCAGCAGAGAACTGGGACCTAGCACAGATACGCAGTATTTT.

This clonotype was seen ten or more times. The gene calls are TRBV20-1 and TRBJ2-7, with a weak D call TRBD1 (5 bases). Germline V lookup: CDR1 DFQATT, CDR2 SNEGSKA (reference sequence). The CDR3 is made up of 13 amino acids. Trimming took off 6 bases at V and 3 bases at J, with 15 bases between the two ends. CDR3: CSASFDRDYEQYF. DNA for the CDR3: TGCAGTGCCTCCTTCGACAGAGACTACGAGCAGTACTTC.

The V and J genes are TRBV7-2 and TRBJ2-5, with a tentative D call TRBD2 (6 bases). The germline gives CDR1 SGHTA, CDR2 FQGNSA. This CDR3 has 14 amino acids. V shed 5 bases and J shed 5 bases, with 15 bases lying between them. CDR3 amino acids: CASSRQRARETQYF. As DNA, the CDR3 is TGTGCCAGCAGCCGTCAGCGGGCTCGGGAGACCCAGTACTTC.

This clonotype was recorded many times. The gene calls are TRBV7-2 and TRBJ1-2, with a possible D match to TRBD1 (5 bases). The CDR3 totals 15 residues. V lost 5 bases and J 5 bases, leaving 18 bases between the germline ends. Per the germline V gene, CDR1 is SGHTA and CDR2 is FQGNSA. The CDR3 reads CASSPNGGIGYGYTF. The CDR3 DNA reads as TGTGCCAGCAGCCCCAACGGGGGGATAGGATATGGCTACACCTTC. The full variable domain, its missing parts supplied by reference TRBV7-2 and TRBJ1-2, is GAGVSQSPSNKVTEKGKDVELRCDPISGHTALYWYRQSLGQGLEFLIYFQGNSAPDKSGLPSDRFSAERTGGSVSTLTIQRTQQEDSAVYLCASSPNGGIGYGYTFGSGTRLTVV.

A remark on this clonotype: This may arise from a read error, as a much more abundant clone is one base away. This chain uses TRBV5-1 with TRBJ1-1; the D is unclear. The CDR3 is 15 residues long. Between the trimmed V and J ends, which lost 4 bases and 5 bases, there was a span of 18 bases. Looked up from germline, CDR1 is SGHRS and CDR2 is YFSETQ. CDR3 in DNA: TGCGCCAGCAGCACAGCCCCAAACACGGGAACTGAAGCTTTCTTT. Its protein is CASSTAPNTGTEAFF.

This clonotype was picked up many times. The genes are TRBV7-2 and TRBJ2-1, with TRBD2 matching over 11 bases. The CDR3 consists of 15 residues. V shed 5 bases and J 3 bases; nucleotides not matched to a gene: 3. The germline CDR1 and CDR2 sequences are SGHTA and FQGNSA. CDR3 sequence: CASSATSGGYNEQFF. CDR3 coding DNA: TGTGCCAGCAGCGCCACTAGCGGGGGCTACAATGAGCAGTTCTTC. Full variable domain (remainder filled in from reference TRBV7-2 and TRBJ2-1): GAGVSQSPSNKVTEKGKDVELRCDPISGHTALYWYRQSLGQGLEFLIYFQGNSAPDKSGLPSDRFSAERTGGSVSTLTIQRTQQEDSAVYLCASSATSGGYNEQFFGPGTRLTVL.

The rearrangement joins TRBV20-1 to TRBJ1-2; 11 nucleotides agree with TRBD1. CDR3 size: 16 residues. Germline CDR1 reads DFQATT; CDR2 reads SNEGSKA (reference sequence). Losses at the gene ends were 5 bases for V and 5 bases for J; bases not matched to a gene: 13. The CDR3 sequence: CSAVLGGTGGGYGYTF. DNA for the CDR3: TGCAGTGCTGTCCTGGGTGGGACAGGGGGAGGATATGGCTACACCTTC.

This clonotype has more than one count but fewer than ten. The chain links TRBV20-1 to TRBJ1-5, with 8 bases identical to TRBD1. Germline trimming cut 5 bases from V and 7 bases from J; bases unmatched to any gene: 16. CDR1 is DFQATT, CDR2 SNEGSKA, per germline (reference sequence). This CDR3 spans 16 amino acids. This CDR3 is CSAARVKDRVEQPQHF. The DNA of the CDR3 is TGCAGTGCTGCCCGCGTTAAGGACAGGGTAGAGCAGCCCCAGCATTTT.

This clonotype came up many times. V is TRBV12-3 or TRBV12-4 and J is TRBJ1-2; D is possibly TRBD1 (6 bases). Trimming stripped 3 bases from V and 4 bases from J, with 9 bases between. This CDR3 spans 13 amino acids. In DNA, the CDR3 is TGTGCCAGCAGTTTCGGCAGGGGCTATGGCTACACCTTC. Translation: CASSFGRGYGYTF.

This clonotype appeared a few times. The J gene is TRBJ2-3, the V gene TRBV5-1; 9 bases match TRBD1. The V gene's germline CDR1 is SGHRS and CDR2 YFSETQ. V was pared by 3 bases and J by 4 bases, with 6 bases of the junction left unmatched. CDR3 length: 15 residues. This CDR3 is CASSWGQGRSDTQYF. The CDR3, as DNA: TGCGCCAGCAGCTGGGGACAGGGTAGGTCAGATACGCAGTATTTT.

This clonotype was observed at least ten times. This chain connects TRBV5-1 to TRBJ2-2; possibly TRBD2 for D (5 bases). CDR1 SGHRS and CDR2 YFSETQ come from the germline V gene. This CDR3 spans 15 amino acids. V was trimmed by 1 base and J by 2 bases, leaving 9 bases between them. In DNA form, the CDR3 reads TGCGCCAGCAGCTTGCCAACGGGAAACACCGGGGAGCTGTTTTTT. It specifies CASSLPTGNTGELFF.